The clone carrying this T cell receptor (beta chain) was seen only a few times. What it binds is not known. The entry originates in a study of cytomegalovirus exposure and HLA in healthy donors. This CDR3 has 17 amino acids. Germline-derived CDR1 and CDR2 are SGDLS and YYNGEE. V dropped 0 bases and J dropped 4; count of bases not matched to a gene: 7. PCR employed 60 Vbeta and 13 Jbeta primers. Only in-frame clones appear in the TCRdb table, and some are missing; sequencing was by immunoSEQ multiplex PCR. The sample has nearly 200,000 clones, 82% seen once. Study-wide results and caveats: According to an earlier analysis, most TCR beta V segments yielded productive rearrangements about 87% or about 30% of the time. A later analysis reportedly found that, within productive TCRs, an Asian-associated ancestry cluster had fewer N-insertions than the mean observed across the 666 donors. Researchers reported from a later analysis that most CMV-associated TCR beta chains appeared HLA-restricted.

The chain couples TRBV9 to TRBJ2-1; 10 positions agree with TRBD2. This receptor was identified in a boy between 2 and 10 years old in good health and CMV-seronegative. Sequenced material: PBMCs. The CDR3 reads CASSVGGSGGTYNEQFF. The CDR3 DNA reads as TGTGCCAGCAGCGTAGGAGGTAGCGGGGGGACATACAATGAGCAGTTCTTC.